These 12 T cell receptor beta chains were all obtained from the same sample, sequenced in a study of blood T cell repertoires in COVID-19. The assay was immunoSEQ multiplex PCR, and TCRdb's table has in-frame clones only and misses some. Of around 88,000 clones detected, over 70% appear once; the ten largest clones hold approximately 8.9%. Sequenced sample: peripheral blood. These receptors all come from a man aged 45-65 years who had recovered from COVID-19.

This clone was observed a single time. The rearrangement joins TRBV20-1 to TRBJ2-5; 12 bases are a match to TRBD2. The CDR3 contains 18 residues. The junction had 12 bases not matched to a gene; V was cut back by 3 bases and J by 1 base. In germline, CDR1 is DFQATT, CDR2 SNEGSKA (reference sequence). The CDR3 protein is CSASAGTSGLGLQETQYF. The CDR3 coding sequence is TGCAGTGCTAGTGCCGGGACTAGCGGGCTGGGTCTCCAAGAGACCCAGTACTTC.

This rearrangement joins TRBV5-4 to TRBJ1-4, with a tentative D call TRBD1 (6 bases). Germline-derived CDR1 and CDR2 are SGHNT and YYREEE (reference sequence). CDR3 length equals 16 residues. V shed 4 bases and J shed 5 bases, with 18 bases lying between them. CDR3 region: CASSVEVAGANEKLFF. The DNA of the CDR3 is TGTGCCAGCAGCGTCGAGGTGGCAGGGGCGAATGAAAAACTGTTTTTT.

J is TRBJ1-2 and V is TRBV12-3 or TRBV12-4, with TRBD1 as a possible D gene (6 bases). V lost 2 bases and J 3 bases, leaving 7 bases between the germline ends. This CDR3 region has 13 residues. The CDR3 reads CASSLYRDYGYTF. The CDR3 DNA reads TGTGCCAGCAGTTTATACAGGGACTATGGCTACACCTTC.

This chain joins TRBV3-1 (or the pseudogene TRBV3-2) and TRBJ2-7; the D gene is possibly TRBD2 (6 bases). This CDR3 has 15 amino acids. V lost 0 bases, J lost 3 bases, and 12 bases lay in between. Germline CDR1 and CDR2: LGHDT and YNNKEL (reference sequence). The CDR3 sequence is CASSQETGVLYEQYF. The CDR3 nucleotides are TGTGCCAGCAGCCAAGAGACGGGAGTTCTCTACGAGCAGTACTTC.

V gene TRBV4-1 combines with J gene TRBJ1-1; 7 positions agree with TRBD1. The CDR3 is 15 residues long. J gave up 5 bases and V 4 bases, and 10 bases lay outside the gene matches. CDR1 is MGHRA and CDR2 is YSYEKL in the germline V gene. CDR3 region: CASSLARGLSTEAFF. In nucleotides, the CDR3 is TGCGCCAGCAGCCTCGCCAGGGGGTTGAGTACTGAAGCTTTCTTT.

The gene calls are TRBV3-1 (or the pseudogene TRBV3-2) and TRBJ2-1; 7 bases align to TRBD1. Per germline, CDR1 LGHDT and CDR2 YNNKEL (reference sequence). Losses at the gene ends were 4 bases for V and 0 bases for J; bases not matched to a gene: 6. The CDR3 contains 16 residues. CDR3 region: CASSLRTGSSYNEQFF. CDR3 bases: TGTGCCAGCAGCCTCCGGACAGGAAGCTCCTACAATGAGCAGTTCTTC.

The J gene is TRBJ2-7, the V gene TRBV7-2; TRBD1 matches at 9 bases. CDR1 is SGHTA and CDR2 is FQGNSA in the germline V gene. The junction had 5 bases not matched to a gene; V was cut back by 3 bases and J by 5 bases. The CDR3 spans 14 residues. CDR3 in DNA: TGTGCCAGCAGCTTGAGGGACAGGGTCGACGAGCAGTACTTC. It codes for CASSLRDRVDEQYF.

The chain combines TRBV19 with TRBJ2-1, with D possibly being TRBD1 (5 bases). V was cut by 2 bases and J by 10 bases, with 12 bases left in between. Germline CDR1 is LNHDA and CDR2 is SQIVND (reference sequence). This CDR3 contains 13 residues. CDR3 in amino acids: CASSILGKGEQFF. DNA for the CDR3: TGTGCCAGTAGTATATTAGGCAAGGGGGAGCAGTTCTTC.

The chain recombines TRBV28 with TRBJ1-1; 7 bases line up with TRBD1. Germline-derived CDR1 and CDR2 are MDHEN and SYDVKM. The CDR3 consists of 16 residues. V lost 6 bases, J lost 0 bases, and 10 bases stayed unmatched. The CDR3 region has the DNA TGTGCCAGCAGCGTCTCCCCAGGGGGAGTGAACACTGAAGCTTTCTTT. It specifies CASSVSPGGVNTEAFF.

This clone was observed a single time. CDR3 in DNA: TGTGCCAGCAGCTTAGGGCAGGGGGACACCGGGGAGCTGTTTTTT. Its protein is CASSLGQGDTGELFF. The genes are TRBV11-2 and TRBJ2-2; TRBD1 matches 7 bases. The junction had 2 bases not matched to a gene; V was cut back by 1 base and J by 3 bases. Germline assignment: CDR1 SGHAT and CDR2 FQNNGV. The CDR3 has 15 amino acids.

V and J are TRBV6-2 or TRBV6-3 and TRBJ2-7; D is unclear. The germline CDR1 and CDR2 sequences are MNHEY and SVGEGT. V shed 6 bases and J shed 4 bases, with 10 bases lying between them. The CDR3 totals 12 residues. In nucleotides, the CDR3 is TGTGCCAGCAGCCCCCGCGCGTACGAGCAGTACTTC. Translating it yields CASSPRAYEQYF.

The rearrangement links TRBV9 to TRBJ2-2; 9 bases map to TRBD1. The CDR3 runs 15 residues. V shed 4 bases and J 3 bases; nucleotides not matched to a gene: 4. The germline V gene has CDR1 SGDLS and CDR2 YYNGEE. For the CDR3, the DNA is TGTGCCAGCAGCCCTTGGGACAGGGACACCGGGGAGCTGTTTTTT. Translation gives CASSPWDRDTGELFF.